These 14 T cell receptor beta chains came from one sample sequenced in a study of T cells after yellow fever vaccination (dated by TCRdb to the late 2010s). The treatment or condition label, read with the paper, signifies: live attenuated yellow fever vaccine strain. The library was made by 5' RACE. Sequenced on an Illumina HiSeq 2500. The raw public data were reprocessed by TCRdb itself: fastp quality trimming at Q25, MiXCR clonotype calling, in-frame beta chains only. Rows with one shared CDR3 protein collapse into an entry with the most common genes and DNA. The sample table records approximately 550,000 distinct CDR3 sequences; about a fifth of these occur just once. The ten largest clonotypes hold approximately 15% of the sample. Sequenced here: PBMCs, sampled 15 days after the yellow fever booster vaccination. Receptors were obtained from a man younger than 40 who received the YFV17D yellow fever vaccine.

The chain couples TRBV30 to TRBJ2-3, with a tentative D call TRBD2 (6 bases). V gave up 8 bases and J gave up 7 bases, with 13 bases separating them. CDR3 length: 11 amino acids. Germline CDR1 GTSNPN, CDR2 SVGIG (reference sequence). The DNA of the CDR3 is TGTGCCGTAGACCGGGACTATACGCAGTATTTT. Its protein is CAVDRDYTQYF.

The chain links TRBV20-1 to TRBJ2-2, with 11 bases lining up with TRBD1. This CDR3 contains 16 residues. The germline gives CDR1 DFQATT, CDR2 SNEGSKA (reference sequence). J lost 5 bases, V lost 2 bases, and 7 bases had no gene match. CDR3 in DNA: TGCAGTGCTAGACTAGGACAGGGGGCTTGGACCGGGGAGCTGTTTTTT. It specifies CSARLGQGAWTGELFF.

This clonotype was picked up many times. The DNA of the CDR3 is TGTGCCAGCACCTACGGGTCCTCTGGGGCCAACGTCCTGACTTTC. It translates to CASTYGSSGANVLTF. The chain recombines TRBV12-3 or TRBV12-4 with TRBJ2-6; unclear D gene. CDR3 length equals 15 residues. Trimming took 7 bases from V and 0 from J, leaving 10 bases between them.

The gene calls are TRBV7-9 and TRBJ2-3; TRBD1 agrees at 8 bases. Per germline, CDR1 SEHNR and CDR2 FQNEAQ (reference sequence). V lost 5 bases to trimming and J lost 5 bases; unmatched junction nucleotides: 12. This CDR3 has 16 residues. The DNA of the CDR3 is TGTGCCAGCAGCCGAGACGACAGGGGACCCCGAGATACGCAGTATTTT. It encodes CASSRDDRGPRDTQYF.

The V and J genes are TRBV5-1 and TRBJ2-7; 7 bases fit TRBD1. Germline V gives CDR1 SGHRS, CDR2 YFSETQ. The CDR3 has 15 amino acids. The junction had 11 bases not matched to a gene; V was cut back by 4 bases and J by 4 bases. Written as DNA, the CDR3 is TGCGCCAGCAGCATACAGGACAGGACAGTGTACGAGCAGTACTTC. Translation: CASSIQDRTVYEQYF.

Written as DNA, the CDR3 is TGTGCCAGCAGTCACGGGCTAGCGGGAGTAAGGGGAGCCTACGAGCAGTACTTC. Its protein is CASSHGLAGVRGAYEQYF. The chain couples TRBV28 to TRBJ2-7; TRBD2 matches at 10 bases. V trimming: 5 bases; J trimming: 2 bases; junction bases outside the gene matches: 15. The CDR3 contains 18 residues. Germline CDR1 and CDR2: MDHEN and SYDVKM.

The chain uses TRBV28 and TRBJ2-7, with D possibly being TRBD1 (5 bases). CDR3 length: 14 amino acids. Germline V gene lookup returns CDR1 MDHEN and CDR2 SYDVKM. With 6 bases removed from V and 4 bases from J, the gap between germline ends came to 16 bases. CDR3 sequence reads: CASRFRQRQYEQYF. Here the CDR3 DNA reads TGTGCCAGCAGGTTCCGACAGAGGCAGTACGAGCAGTACTTC.

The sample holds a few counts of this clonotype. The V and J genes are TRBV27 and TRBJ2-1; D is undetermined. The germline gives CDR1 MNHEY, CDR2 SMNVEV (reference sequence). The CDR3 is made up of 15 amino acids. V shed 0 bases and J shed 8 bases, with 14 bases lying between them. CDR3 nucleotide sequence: TGTGCCAGCAGTTTATCGGTCAGCCCCTGGGATGAGCAGTTCTTC. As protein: CASSLSVSPWDEQFF.

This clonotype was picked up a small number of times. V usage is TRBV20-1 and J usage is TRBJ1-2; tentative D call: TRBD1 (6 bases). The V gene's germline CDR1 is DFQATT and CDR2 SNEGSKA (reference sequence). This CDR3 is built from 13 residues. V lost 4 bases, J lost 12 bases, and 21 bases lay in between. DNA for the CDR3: TGCAGTGCTAATCCCGACGTGACAGGAACTAACACCTTC. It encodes CSANPDVTGTNTF.

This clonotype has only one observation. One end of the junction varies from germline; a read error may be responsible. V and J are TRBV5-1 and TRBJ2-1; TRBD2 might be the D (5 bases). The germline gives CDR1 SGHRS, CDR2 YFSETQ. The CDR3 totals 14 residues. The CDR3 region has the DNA TGCGCAAGCACGGAGGTGGACGGCTACAATGAGCAGTTCTTC. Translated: CASTEVDGYNEQFF.

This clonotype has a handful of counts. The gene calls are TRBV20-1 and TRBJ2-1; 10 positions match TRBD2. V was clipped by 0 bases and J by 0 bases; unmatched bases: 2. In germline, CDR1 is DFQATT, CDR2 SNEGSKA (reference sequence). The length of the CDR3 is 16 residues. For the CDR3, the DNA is TGCAGTGCTAGAGAGGCTAGCGGGAGCTCCTACAATGAGCAGTTCTTC. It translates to CSAREASGSSYNEQFF.

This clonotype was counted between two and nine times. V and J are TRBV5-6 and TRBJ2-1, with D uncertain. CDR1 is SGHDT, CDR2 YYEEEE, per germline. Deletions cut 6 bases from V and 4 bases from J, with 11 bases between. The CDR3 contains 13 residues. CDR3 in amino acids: CASTRMVYNEQFF. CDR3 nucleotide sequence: TGTGCCAGCACCAGGATGGTTTACAATGAGCAGTTCTTC.

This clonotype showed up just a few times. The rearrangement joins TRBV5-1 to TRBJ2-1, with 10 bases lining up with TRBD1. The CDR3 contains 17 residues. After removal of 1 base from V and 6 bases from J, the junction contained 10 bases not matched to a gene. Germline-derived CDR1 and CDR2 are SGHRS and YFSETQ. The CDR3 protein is CASSLRIPGQGLNEQFF. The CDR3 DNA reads TGCGCCAGCAGCTTGAGGATTCCGGGACAGGGGCTCAATGAGCAGTTCTTC.

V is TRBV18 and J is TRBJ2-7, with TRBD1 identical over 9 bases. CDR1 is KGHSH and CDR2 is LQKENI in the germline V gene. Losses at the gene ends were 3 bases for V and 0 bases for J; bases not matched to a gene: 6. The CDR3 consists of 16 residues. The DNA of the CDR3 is TGTGCCAGCTCACCGAGGACAGGGGCGAGCTCCTACGAGCAGTACTTC. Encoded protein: CASSPRTGASSYEQYF. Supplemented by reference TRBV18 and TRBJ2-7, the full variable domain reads NAGVMQNPRHLVRRRGQEARLRCSPMKGHSHVYWYRQLPEEGLKFMVYLQKENIIDESGMPKERFSAEFPKEGPSILRIQQVVRGDSAAYFCASSPRTGASSYEQYFGPGTRLTVT.